Below, one T cell receptor beta chain is given with its context. Its antigen is unknown. With 60 Vbeta and 13 Jbeta primers, the PCR was carried out. Generated by immunoSEQ multiplex PCR, the TCRdb table keeps only in-frame clones and is missing some. The listing records about 140,000 clones. The CDR3 extends over 15 amino acids. Losses at the gene ends were 3 bases for V and 4 bases for J; bases not matched to a gene: 3. Per germline, CDR1 LNHDA and CDR2 SQIVND (reference sequence). The data belong to a study of cytomegalovirus exposure and HLA in healthy donors. Points from the study as a whole: As confirmed in vitro, a few CMV-associated chains were specific for CMV antigens. An ancestry cluster, one associated with Asian ancestry, reportedly showed fewer N-insertions than the approximately 670-donor mean in a later analysis. Later on, a genetic analysis was performed. It linked a missense variant in DCLRE1C with V- and J-gene trimming of TCR beta.

Source material: PBMCs. The chain recombines TRBV19 with TRBJ1-2; 12 bases match TRBD1. This receptor was obtained from a woman between 18 and 29 years old in good health and CMV-seronegative. The CDR3 DNA reads TGTGCCAGTAGTATTGGGGGACAGGGGGCCTATGGCTACACCTTC. Residues: CASSIGGQGAYGYTF.